These 27 T cell receptor beta chains were sequenced from one sample in a study of shared clonotypes between healthy human individuals. The protocol was immunoSEQ multiplex PCR, while the TCRdb copy is restricted to in-frame clones and leaves out a portion. The sample shows about 1.5 million clones, around 98% of them seen only once. Material for sequencing was naive CD4+ T cells sorted from blood. Subset given: CD45RA+ positively selected. The receptors come from a man aged 25-45 years in good health.

The chain is built from TRBV5-1 and TRBJ1-1; 10 bases agree with TRBD1. Germline trimming cut 0 bases from V and 7 bases from J; bases unmatched to any gene: 6. Per the germline V gene, CDR1 is SGHRS and CDR2 is YFSETQ. This CDR3 has 15 amino acids. The CDR3 loop is CASSLGTGGEHEAFF. The CDR3, as DNA: TGCGCCAGCAGCTTGGGGACAGGGGGTGAGCATGAAGCTTTCTTT.

There are a few counts of this clone. The rearrangement joins TRBV2 to TRBJ2-2, with 7 nucleotides matching TRBD1. J was trimmed by 3 bases and V by 8 bases; bases with no gene match: 12. Per the germline V gene, CDR1 is SNHLY and CDR2 is FYNNEI. The CDR3 extends over 16 amino acids. The CDR3 nucleotides are TGTGCCAGCCGACACGGGACAGATATGTACACCGGGGAGCTGTTTTTT. Translation gives CASRHGTDMYTGELFF.

The genes are TRBV27 and TRBJ2-6; D may be TRBD2 (6 bases). The length of the CDR3 is 17 residues. Germline CDR1 reads MNHEY; CDR2 reads SMNVEV (reference sequence). With 0 bases removed from V and 6 bases from J, the gap between germline ends came to 15 bases. The CDR3 is CASSLSRDWASANVLTF. The CDR3 bases are TGTGCCAGCAGTTTATCCCGGGACTGGGCTTCGGCCAACGTCCTGACTTTC.

This chain links TRBV6-5 with TRBJ2-1, with D unresolved. V was pared by 0 bases and J by 9 bases, with 9 bases between. The CDR3 contains 13 residues. Germline V gene lookup returns CDR1 MNHEY and CDR2 SVGAGI. The CDR3 bases are TGTGCCAGCAGTTACTCGATGTTGGGTGAGCAGTTCTTC. It yields the protein CASSYSMLGEQFF.

This chain joins TRBV7-3 and TRBJ2-6; maybe TRBD1 (6 bases). CDR3 size: 16 residues. Germline V gene data show CDR1 as SGHTA and CDR2 as FQGTGA. The V end was cut by 11 bases, the J end by 0 bases, with 17 bases between. CDR3 sequence (DNA): TGTGCCGTCCAGGGGCAGGGGATCTCTGGGGCCAACGTCCTGACTTTC. Encoded protein: CAVQGQGISGANVLTF.

The chain combines TRBV5-5 with TRBJ1-5, with D uncertain. The CDR3 is made up of 15 amino acids. CDR1 SGHKS and CDR2 YYEKEE come from the germline V gene (reference sequence). Trimming took 0 bases from V and 0 from J, leaving 7 bases between them. The CDR3: CASSLGHNSNQPQHF. In DNA form, the CDR3 reads TGTGCCAGCAGCTTGGGGCACAATAGCAATCAGCCCCAGCATTTT. The full variable domain, its missing parts supplied by reference TRBV5-5 and TRBJ1-5, is DAGVTQSPTHLIKTRGQQVTLRCSPISGHKSVSWYQQVLGQGPQFIFQYYEKEERGRGNFPDRFSARQFPNYSSELNVNALLLGDSALYLCASSLGHNSNQPQHFGDGTRLSIL.

The J gene is TRBJ1-4, the V gene TRBV4-3; the D gene is possibly TRBD1 (5 bases). The germline V and J ends were trimmed by 0 bases and 8 bases, with 13 bases remaining between them. Germline-derived CDR1 and CDR2 are LGHNA and YSLEER. The CDR3 consists of 15 residues. This chain's CDR3 is CASSQDSGGREKLFF. In nucleotides, the CDR3 is TGCGCCAGCAGCCAAGACTCCGGGGGTAGGGAAAAACTGTTTTTT.

The rearrangement uses TRBV29-1 and TRBJ2-1; 8 bases fit TRBD2. Germline assignment: CDR1 SQVTM and CDR2 ANQGSEA. The CDR3 is 13 amino acids. Trimming took 4 bases from V and 4 from J; bases not matched to a gene: 3. The CDR3 reads CSVGKREYNEQFF. CDR3 DNA: TGCAGCGTTGGCAAGCGGGAGTACAATGAGCAGTTCTTC.

The chain has TRBV5-1 and TRBJ2-3; TRBD1 aligns across 7 bases. After removal of 4 bases from V and 0 bases from J, the junction contained 17 bases not matched to a gene. Looked up from germline, CDR1 is SGHRS and CDR2 is YFSETQ. The CDR3 is 19 residues long. Here the CDR3 reads CASSLPGQKFSSSTDTQYF. In DNA form, the CDR3 reads TGCGCCAGCAGCCTACCGGGACAGAAGTTTTCCTCTAGCACAGATACGCAGTATTTT.

The rearrangement uses TRBV27 and TRBJ1-4; D gene ambiguous. Germline assignment: CDR1 MNHEY and CDR2 SMNVEV (reference sequence). V was shortened by 4 bases and J by 0 bases, with 3 bases between the two germline ends. This CDR3 has 13 amino acids. The CDR3 spells CASSSTTNEKLFF. CDR3 bases: TGTGCCAGCAGTTCCACAACTAATGAAAAACTGTTTTTT. Variable domain in full (rest from reference TRBV27 and TRBJ1-4): EAQVTQNPRYLITVTGKKLTVTCSQNMNHEYMSWYRQDPGLGLRQIYYSMNVEVTDKGDVPEGYKVSRKEKRNFPLILESPSPNQTSLYFCASSSTTNEKLFFGSGTQLSVL.

For this clone: One end of the junction does not line up with germline, which may come from a read error. The V gene is TRBV5-1, the J gene TRBJ2-2; maybe TRBD1 (6 bases). The germline V gene encodes CDR1 SGHRS and CDR2 YFSETQ. The CDR3 loop spans 14 amino acids. The CDR3 reads CASSSTGNSGELFF. CDR3 sequence (DNA): TGCGCCAGCAGCTCTACAGGGAACTCCGGGGAGCTGTTTTTT.

V gene TRBV15 combines with J gene TRBJ1-4; D is perhaps TRBD1 (6 bases). CDR1 is LNHNV, CDR2 YYDKDF, per germline (reference sequence). Deletions cut 2 bases from V and 0 bases from J, with 7 bases between. The CDR3 has 15 residues. CDR3 protein: CATSRTGSTNEKLFF. The CDR3 nucleotides read TGTGCCACCAGCAGAACAGGGTCAACTAATGAAAAACTGTTTTTT.

This clone was seen just once. This chain links TRBV28 with TRBJ2-3; 12 bases match TRBD2. Trimming cost V 6 bases and J 3 bases; bases outside gene matches: 13. From germline, CDR1 is MDHEN and CDR2 SYDVKM. The CDR3 runs to 18 residues. The CDR3 nucleotides read TGTGCCAGCAGGAGTTGGGCTAGCGGGAGGGCCGGGACAGATACGCAGTATTTT. As protein: CASRSWASGRAGTDTQYF.

This sequence joins TRBV20-1 and TRBJ2-1, with unresolved D. The V gene's germline CDR1 is DFQATT and CDR2 SNEGSKA (reference sequence). Trimming stripped 3 bases from V and 8 bases from J, with 5 bases between. The CDR3 has 10 residues. The CDR3 here is CSASGDEQFF. The CDR3 coding sequence is TGCAGTGCTAGTGGGGATGAGCAGTTCTTC.

Comment on this clone: Other nucleotide sequences in the sample specify the same CDR3. V usage is TRBV5-4 and J usage is TRBJ2-3, with D uncertain. Trimming pared 1 base from V and 1 base from J, leaving 4 bases between. The CDR3 loop spans 13 amino acids. In germline, CDR1 is SGHNT, CDR2 YYREEE (reference sequence). CDR3 nucleotides: TGTGCCAGCAGCTTGAGGGGCACAGATACGCAGTATTTT. Its protein product is CASSLRGTDTQYF.

This chain connects TRBV2 to TRBJ1-1; D not certain. In germline, CDR1 is SNHLY, CDR2 FYNNEI. CDR3 length: 13 amino acids. V was pared by 4 bases and J by 0 bases, with 6 bases between. The CDR3 reads CASSGSLNTEAFF. CDR3 bases: TGTGCCAGCAGTGGTAGCTTGAACACTGAAGCTTTCTTT. The variable domain in full, with the rest retrieved from reference TRBV2 and TRBJ1-1, is EPEVTQTPSHQVTQMGQEVILRCVPISNHLYFYWYRQILGQKVEFLVSFYNNEISEKSEIFDDQFSVERPDGSNFTLKIRSTKLEDSAMYFCASSGSLNTEAFFGQGTRLTVV.

The V gene is TRBV7-9, the J gene TRBJ1-2; D uncertain. This CDR3 has 14 residues. CDR1 is SEHNR, CDR2 FQNEAQ, per germline (reference sequence). The germline V and J ends were trimmed by 0 bases and 4 bases, with 9 bases remaining between them. CDR3: CASSLAEVGYGYTF. CDR3 nucleotide sequence: TGTGCCAGCAGCTTAGCAGAAGTAGGCTATGGCTACACCTTC.

V usage is TRBV4-1 and J usage is TRBJ1-4, with 7 nucleotides matching TRBD1. Germline-derived CDR1 and CDR2 are MGHRA and YSYEKL. J lost 2 bases, V lost 6 bases, and 3 bases had no gene match. The CDR3 spans 14 residues. CDR3 sequence: CASSRTGTNEKLFF. For the CDR3, the DNA is TGCGCCAGCAGTCGGACAGGTACTAATGAAAAACTGTTTTTT.

J is TRBJ2-2 and V is TRBV28; D is perhaps TRBD1 or TRBD2 (7 bases each). Germline V lookup: CDR1 MDHEN, CDR2 SYDVKM. The CDR3 has 17 amino acids. V lost 6 bases and J lost 2, with 19 bases in between. The DNA of the CDR3 is TGTGCCAGCAGGACAGCCAGCGGGACAGTAAACACCGGGGAGCTGTTTTTT. As protein: CASRTASGTVNTGELFF.

The rearrangement links TRBV5-1 to TRBJ2-2, with no clear D. This CDR3 has 14 residues. V lost 4 bases, J lost 6 bases, and 13 bases lay in between. The germline V gene encodes CDR1 SGHRS and CDR2 YFSETQ. The CDR3 nucleotides read TGCGCCAGCAGCCTGAGGACCTATGCCGGGGAGCTGTTTTTT. It is translated as CASSLRTYAGELFF.

The J gene is TRBJ1-5, the V gene TRBV18; D gene ambiguous. V shed 2 bases and J shed 4 bases, with 9 bases lying between them. Germline CDR1 KGHSH, CDR2 LQKENI. There are 14 residues in the CDR3. DNA of the CDR3: TGTGCCAGCTCACCAGACGGGCAAAATCAGCCCCAGCATTTT. Its translation is CASSPDGQNQPQHF.

The chain uses TRBV28 and TRBJ1-1, with no clear D. This CDR3 is built from 16 residues. V was cut by 3 bases and J by 2 bases, with 16 bases left in between. CDR1 is MDHEN, CDR2 SYDVKM, per germline. The CDR3 DNA follows: TGTGCCAGCAGTTTCCACCGTCGGGTCGAAAACACTGAAGCTTTCTTT. This gives the protein CASSFHRRVENTEAFF.

The chain carries TRBV29-1 and TRBJ1-1; TRBD1 matches at 7 bases. The CDR3 covers 13 residues. V shed 4 bases, J shed 1 base, and the junction held 3 bases outside the gene matches. Germline V gene data show CDR1 as SQVTM and CDR2 as ANQGSEA. CDR3 amino acids: CSVVGQANTEAFF. CDR3 bases: TGCAGCGTTGTAGGACAGGCGAACACTGAAGCTTTCTTT.

The rearrangement uses TRBV5-6 and TRBJ1-2, with unresolved D. Trimming took 0 bases from V and 0 from J, leaving 9 bases between them. Germline-derived CDR1 and CDR2 are SGHDT and YYEEEE. CDR3 length: 15 residues. The CDR3 region has the DNA TGTGCCAGCAGCTTGGTGACATCTCCTAACTATGGCTACACCTTC. Amino acid sequence: CASSLVTSPNYGYTF.

The chain combines TRBV7-2 with TRBJ2-5; 9 nucleotides align to TRBD1. The J segment lost 3 bases and the V segment lost 4 bases, leaving 0 bases of the junction unmatched. The CDR3 runs 13 residues. Germline V gene lookup returns CDR1 SGHTA and CDR2 FQGNSA. In nucleotides, the CDR3 is TGTGCCAGCAGCTGGGACAGGGAAGAGACCCAGTACTTC. Translation gives CASSWDREETQYF.

The CDR3 coding sequence is TGTGCCAGCAGTTTATTCGGGCTAGCGGGACCTAATGAGCAGTTCTTC. This codes for CASSLFGLAGPNEQFF. The chain links TRBV28 to TRBJ2-1; TRBD2 aligns across 9 bases. The ends lost 1 base at V and 7 bases at J; junction bases unmatched: 8. This CDR3 contains 16 residues. The germline V gene has CDR1 MDHEN and CDR2 SYDVKM.

As regards this clone: Different DNA sequences within this sample yield the same CDR3. The genes are TRBV2 and TRBJ2-2; D is unresolved. The germline CDR1 and CDR2 sequences are SNHLY and FYNNEI. The CDR3 is 11 amino acids. V lost 6 bases to trimming and J lost 5 bases, with 4 bases between them. The CDR3 sequence: CASSLTGELFF. DNA for the CDR3: TGTGCCAGCAGCCTAACCGGGGAGCTGTTTTTT.